Listed here is a single T cell receptor (beta chain). This sample is drawn from a study of blood T cell repertoires in COVID-19. TCRdb's copy holds only in-frame clones and misses some; the assay was immunoSEQ multiplex PCR. The sample records 200,000 or so clones, about 80% being singletons. Germline CDR1 is KGHSH and CDR2 is LQKENI. CDR3 length: 15 amino acids. Trimming cost V 3 bases and J 2 bases, with 8 bases left between them. The sequence was obtained from a woman between 25 and 40 years old who had recovered from COVID-19. The gene calls are TRBV18 and TRBJ2-6; no definite D call. Sequenced material: peripheral blood. The CDR3 nucleotides read TGTGCCAGCTCACCGTCGGTGACTGGGGCCAACGTCCTGACTTTC. Its protein is CASSPSVTGANVLTF.